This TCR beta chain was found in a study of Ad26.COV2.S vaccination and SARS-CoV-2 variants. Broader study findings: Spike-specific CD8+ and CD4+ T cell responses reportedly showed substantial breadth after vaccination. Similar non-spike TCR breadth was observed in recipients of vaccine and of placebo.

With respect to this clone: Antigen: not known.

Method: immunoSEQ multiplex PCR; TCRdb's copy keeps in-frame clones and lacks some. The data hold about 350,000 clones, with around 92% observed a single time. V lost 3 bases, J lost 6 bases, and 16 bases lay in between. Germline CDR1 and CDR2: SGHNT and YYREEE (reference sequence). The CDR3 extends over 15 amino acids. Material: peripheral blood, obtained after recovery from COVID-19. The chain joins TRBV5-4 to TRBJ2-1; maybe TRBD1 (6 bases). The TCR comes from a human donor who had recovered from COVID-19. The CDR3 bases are TGTGCCAGCAGCTGGGCCAGACAGGTACTCAATGAGCAGTTCTTC. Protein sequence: CASSWARQVLNEQFF.